The sequence of this TCR beta chain was determined in a study of T cell responses to AZD1222 COVID-19 vaccine. This clone was detected only a few times. CDR3 size: 13 residues. Trimming stripped 4 bases from V and 4 bases from J, with 8 bases between. Germline V gene sequence: CDR1 SGHDN, CDR2 FVKESK. Only in-frame clones appear in the TCRdb table, and some are missing; sequencing was by immunoSEQ multiplex PCR. The profile shows some 120,000 clones, approximately 92% of them singletons. Sequencing was performed on peripheral blood, taken on day 0 of AZD1222 vaccination. The V gene is TRBV14, the J gene TRBJ1-5; D is undetermined. The receptor was isolated from an adult in good health. Here the CDR3 reads CASSLGWNQPQHF. CDR3 DNA sequence: TGTGCCAGCAGCCTTGGGTGGAATCAGCCCCAGCATTTT.